This record looks at one T cell receptor (beta chain) sequence and its context. The record originates from a study of control samples from healthy donors and cancer patients. Data came from immunoSEQ multiplex PCR; TCRdb stores just in-frame clones and leaves some out. The sample includes over 10,000 clones, 77% of them seen just once. The specimen was formalin-fixed, paraffin-embedded tissue. The sequence derives from a male donor with melanoma.

CDR3 sequence (DNA): TGTGCCAGCAGTCAGAAGGACCGATATTCACCCCTCCACTTT. It encodes CASSQKDRYSPLHF. This chain connects TRBV6-5 to TRBJ1-6; D is unresolved. The CDR3 consists of 14 residues. Germline lookup yields CDR1 MNHEY and CDR2 SVGAGI. V dropped 5 bases and J dropped 8 bases, with 13 bases sitting between them.